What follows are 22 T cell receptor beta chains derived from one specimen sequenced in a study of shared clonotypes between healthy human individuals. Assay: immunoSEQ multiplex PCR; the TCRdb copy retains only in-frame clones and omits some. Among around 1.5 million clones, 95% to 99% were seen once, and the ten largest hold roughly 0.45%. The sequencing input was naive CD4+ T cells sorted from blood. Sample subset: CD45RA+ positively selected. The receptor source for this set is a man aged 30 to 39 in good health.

CDR3 DNA: TGCGCCAGCAGCCCACGGGGGCCCAATGAGCAGTTCTTC. Translating gives CASSPRGPNEQFF. The chain is built from TRBV5-1 and TRBJ2-1, with D tentatively TRBD1 or TRBD2 (6 bases each). The length of the CDR3 is 13 residues. Looked up from germline, CDR1 is SGHRS and CDR2 is YFSETQ. V was clipped by 4 bases and J by 6 bases, with 11 bases between them.

As DNA, the CDR3 is TGTGCCAGCAGTGAACAGTTAAGTAGCTATGGCTACACCTTC. As protein: CASSEQLSSYGYTF. This chain connects TRBV6-1 to TRBJ1-2; D remains unclear. Germline V CDR1 and CDR2: MNHNS, SASEGT. This CDR3 is built from 14 residues. Deletions cut 2 bases from V and 4 bases from J, with 11 bases between.

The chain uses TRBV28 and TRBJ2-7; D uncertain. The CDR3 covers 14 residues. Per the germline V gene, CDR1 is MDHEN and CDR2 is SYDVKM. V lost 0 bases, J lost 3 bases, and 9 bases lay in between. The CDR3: CASSLWSQNYEQYF. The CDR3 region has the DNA TGTGCCAGCAGTTTATGGTCCCAGAACTACGAGCAGTACTTC.

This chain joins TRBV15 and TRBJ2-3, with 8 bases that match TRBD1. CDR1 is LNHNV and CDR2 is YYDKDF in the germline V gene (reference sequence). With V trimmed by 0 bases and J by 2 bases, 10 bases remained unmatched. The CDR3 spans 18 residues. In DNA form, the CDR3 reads TGTGCCACCAGCAGAGATCTGGACAGGGCTTGGGCCACAGATACGCAGTATTTT. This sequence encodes CATSRDLDRAWATDTQYF.

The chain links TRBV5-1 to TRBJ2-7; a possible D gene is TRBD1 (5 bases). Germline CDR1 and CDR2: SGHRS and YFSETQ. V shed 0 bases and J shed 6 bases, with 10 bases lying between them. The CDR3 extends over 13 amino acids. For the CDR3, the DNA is TGCGCCAGCAGCTTGGAACAGGTCGCCGAGCAGTACTTC. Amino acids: CASSLEQVAEQYF.

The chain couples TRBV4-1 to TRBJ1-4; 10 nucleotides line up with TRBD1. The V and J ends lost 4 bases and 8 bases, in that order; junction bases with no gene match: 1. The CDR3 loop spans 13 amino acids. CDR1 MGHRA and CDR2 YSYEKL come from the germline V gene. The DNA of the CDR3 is TGCGCCAGCAGCCCGGACAGGGGGGAAAAACTGTTTTTT. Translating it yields CASSPDRGEKLFF.

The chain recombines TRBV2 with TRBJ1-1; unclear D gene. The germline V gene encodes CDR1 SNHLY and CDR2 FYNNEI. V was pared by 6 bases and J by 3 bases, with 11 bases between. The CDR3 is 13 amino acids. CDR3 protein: CASSNGLDTEAFF. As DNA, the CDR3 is TGTGCCAGCAGCAATGGGTTGGACACTGAAGCTTTCTTT.

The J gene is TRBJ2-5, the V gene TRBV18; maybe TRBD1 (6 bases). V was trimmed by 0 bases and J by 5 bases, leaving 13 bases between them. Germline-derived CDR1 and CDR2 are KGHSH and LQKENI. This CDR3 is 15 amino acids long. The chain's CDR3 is CASSPPRGQGETQYF. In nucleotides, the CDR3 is TGTGCCAGCTCACCACCCCGAGGCCAGGGGGAGACCCAGTACTTC. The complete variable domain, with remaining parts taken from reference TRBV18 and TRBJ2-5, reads NAGVMQNPRHLVRRRGQEARLRCSPMKGHSHVYWYRQLPEEGLKFMVYLQKENIIDESGMPKERFSAEFPKEGPSILRIQQVVRGDSAAYFCASSPPRGQGETQYFGPGTRLLVL.

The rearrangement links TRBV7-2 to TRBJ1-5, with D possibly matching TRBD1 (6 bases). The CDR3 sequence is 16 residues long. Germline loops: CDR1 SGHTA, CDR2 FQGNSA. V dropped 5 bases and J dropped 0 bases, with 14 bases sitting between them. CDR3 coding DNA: TGTGCCAGCAGCATTCAGGGGTCCCTTAGCAATCAGCCCCAGCATTTT. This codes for CASSIQGSLSNQPQHF.

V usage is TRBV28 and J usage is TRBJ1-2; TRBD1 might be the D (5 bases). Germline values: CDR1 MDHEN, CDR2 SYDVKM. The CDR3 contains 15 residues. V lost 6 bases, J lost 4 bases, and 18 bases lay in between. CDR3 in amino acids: CASSPPGDSRYGYTF. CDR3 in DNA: TGTGCCAGCAGCCCACCGGGCGACAGCCGCTATGGCTACACCTTC.

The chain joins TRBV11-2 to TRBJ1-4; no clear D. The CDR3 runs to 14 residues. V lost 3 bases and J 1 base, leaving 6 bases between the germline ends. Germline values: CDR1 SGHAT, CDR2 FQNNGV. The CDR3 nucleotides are TGTGCCAGCAGCTTGGGGAGAACTAATGAAAAACTGTTTTTT. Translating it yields CASSLGRTNEKLFF.

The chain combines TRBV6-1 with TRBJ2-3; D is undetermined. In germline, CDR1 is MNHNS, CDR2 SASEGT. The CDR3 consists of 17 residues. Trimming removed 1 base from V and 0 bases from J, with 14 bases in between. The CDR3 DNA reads TGTGCCAGCAGTGAAGAGACCACCCCCCGGAGCACAGATACGCAGTATTTT. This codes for CASSEETTPRSTDTQYF.

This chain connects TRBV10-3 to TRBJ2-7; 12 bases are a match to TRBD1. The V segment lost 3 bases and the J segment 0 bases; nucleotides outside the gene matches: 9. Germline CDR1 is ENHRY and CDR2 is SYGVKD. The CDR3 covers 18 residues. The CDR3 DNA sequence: TGTGCCATCAGTGAAGGGACAGGGGGCGCGAAGAGCTCCTACGAGCAGTACTTC. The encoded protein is CAISEGTGGAKSSYEQYF.

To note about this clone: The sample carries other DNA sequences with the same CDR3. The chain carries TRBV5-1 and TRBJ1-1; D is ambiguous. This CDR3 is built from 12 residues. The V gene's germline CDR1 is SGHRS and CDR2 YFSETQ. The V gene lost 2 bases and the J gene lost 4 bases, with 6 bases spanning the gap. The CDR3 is CASSFPGTEAFF. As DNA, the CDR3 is TGCGCCAGCAGCTTCCCGGGCACTGAAGCTTTCTTT.

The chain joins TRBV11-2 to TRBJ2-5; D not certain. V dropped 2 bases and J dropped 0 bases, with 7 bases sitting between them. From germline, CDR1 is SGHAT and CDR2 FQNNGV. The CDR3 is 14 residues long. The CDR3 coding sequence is TGTGCCAGCAGCTTATCCAGGAACCAAGAGACCCAGTACTTC. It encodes CASSLSRNQETQYF.

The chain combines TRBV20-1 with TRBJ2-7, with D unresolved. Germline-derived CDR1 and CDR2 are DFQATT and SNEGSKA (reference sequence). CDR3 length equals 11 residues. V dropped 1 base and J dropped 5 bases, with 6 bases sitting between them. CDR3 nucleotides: TGCAGTGCTAGAGCTCGAGACGAGCAGTACTTC. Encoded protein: CSARARDEQYF.

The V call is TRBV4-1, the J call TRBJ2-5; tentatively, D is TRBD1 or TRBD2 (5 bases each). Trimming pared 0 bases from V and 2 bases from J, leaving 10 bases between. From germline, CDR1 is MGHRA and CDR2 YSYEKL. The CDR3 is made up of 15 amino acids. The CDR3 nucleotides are TGCGCCAGCAGCCAAGACGGGACCAAACAAGAGACCCAGTACTTC. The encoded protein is CASSQDGTKQETQYF.

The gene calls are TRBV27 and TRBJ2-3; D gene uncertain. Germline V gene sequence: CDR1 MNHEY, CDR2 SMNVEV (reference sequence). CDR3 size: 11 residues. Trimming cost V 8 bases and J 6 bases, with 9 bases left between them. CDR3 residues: CASANGDTQYF. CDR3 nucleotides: TGTGCCAGCGCAAACGGGGATACGCAGTATTTT.

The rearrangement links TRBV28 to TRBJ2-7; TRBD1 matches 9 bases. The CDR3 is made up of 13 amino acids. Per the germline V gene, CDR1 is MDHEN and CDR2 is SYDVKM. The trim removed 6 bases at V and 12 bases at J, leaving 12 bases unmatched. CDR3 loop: CASRRDRVLGLYF. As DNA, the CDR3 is TGTGCCAGCAGGCGGGACAGGGTATTGGGCCTGTACTTC.

The CDR3 region has the DNA TGCGCCAGCAGCATGACAGGATTGGGAGAGACCCAGTACTTC. It codes for CASSMTGLGETQYF. This rearrangement joins TRBV5-1 to TRBJ2-5; D possibly corresponds to TRBD1 (6 bases). The CDR3 spans 14 residues. Germline assignment: CDR1 SGHRS and CDR2 YFSETQ. Trimming removed 4 bases from V and 4 bases from J, with 14 bases in between. The whole variable domain, filled in from reference TRBV5-1 and TRBJ2-5, reads KAGVTQTPRYLIKTRGQQVTLSCSPISGHRSVSWYQQTPGQGLQFLFEYFSETQRNKGNFPGRFSGRQFSNSRSEMNVSTLELGDSALYLCASSMTGLGETQYFGPGTRLLVL.

The CDR3 is CASSLGSGTNNYGYTF. As DNA, the CDR3 is TGTGCCAGCAGCTTAGGTTCAGGGACCAACAACTATGGCTACACCTTC. The chain employs TRBV7-9 and TRBJ1-2; the D gene is possibly TRBD1 (5 bases). CDR1 SEHNR and CDR2 FQNEAQ come from the germline V gene (reference sequence). CDR3 size: 16 residues. The V end lost 1 base, the J end lost 2 bases, and 14 bases lay between the germline ends.

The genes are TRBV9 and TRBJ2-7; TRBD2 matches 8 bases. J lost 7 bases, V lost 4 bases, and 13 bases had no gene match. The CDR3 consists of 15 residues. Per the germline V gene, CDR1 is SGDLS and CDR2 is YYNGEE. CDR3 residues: CASSTSSGIFGEQYF. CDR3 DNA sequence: TGTGCCAGCAGCACCAGTAGCGGGATATTTGGGGAGCAGTACTTC.